The 27 T cell receptor beta chains below come from one sample, sequenced in a study of naive and memory T cell subsets. The SP2 primer and nested alpha and beta constant region primers amplified ligated cDNA in four rounds. In TCRdb, the 5' RACE reads were re-called with MiXCR into one record per CDR3 protein. The sample lists about 62,000 distinct CDR3 sequences; more than 6% were seen once. A UMI-containing oligonucleotide was joined by 3' ligation to the TCR cDNA template. The source is a female donor in good health.

There are many counts of this clonotype. The genes are TRBV29-1 and TRBJ1-1, with a possible D match to TRBD1 (6 bases). CDR1 SQVTM and CDR2 ANQGSEA come from the germline V gene. CDR3 length equals 14 residues. Trimming took off 5 bases at V and 2 bases at J, with 15 bases between the two ends. CDR3 coding DNA: TGCAGCGTTCGTACAGGGTCAGGAAACACTGAAGCTTTCTTT. Translating gives CSVRTGSGNTEAFF.

Here the CDR3 reads CASSAGLAGREQFF. DNA of the CDR3: TGCGCCAGCAGCGCGGGACTAGCGGGGCGGGAGCAGTTCTTC. This chain uses TRBV5-1 with TRBJ2-1; 13 positions agree with TRBD2. Trimming removed 4 bases from V and 10 bases from J; junction bases left unmatched: 5. Looked up from germline, CDR1 is SGHRS and CDR2 is YFSETQ. The CDR3 runs 14 residues.

This clonotype has just a few counts. CDR3 nucleotides: TGCAGTGCTAGAAGTAAGGGAAGCTCCTACGAGCAGTACTTC. This translates into CSARSKGSSYEQYF. The chain carries TRBV20-1 and TRBJ2-7; D is undetermined. From germline, CDR1 is DFQATT and CDR2 SNEGSKA (reference sequence). The CDR3 is made up of 14 amino acids. The V and J ends lost 2 bases and 0 bases respectively, with 11 bases between them.

The genes are TRBV2 and TRBJ2-7; possibly TRBD1 or TRBD2 for D (5 bases each). This CDR3 has 15 amino acids. The V end was cut by 3 bases, the J end by 2 bases, with 14 bases between. The germline V gene has CDR1 SNHLY and CDR2 FYNNEI. CDR3 nucleotide sequence: TGTGCCAGCAGTGAGAGGGGCAGGCTAACCTACGAGCAGTACTTC. It codes for CASSERGRLTYEQYF.

This clonotype was counted only a few times. This chain links TRBV6-1 with TRBJ2-7; 9 positions match TRBD2. Germline V gene lookup returns CDR1 MNHNS and CDR2 SASEGT. The CDR3 is made up of 17 amino acids. J lost 0 bases, V lost 3 bases, and 9 bases had no gene match. The CDR3 loop reads CASSDFEASGASYEQYF. As DNA, the CDR3 is TGTGCCAGCAGTGACTTCGAGGCTAGCGGGGCCTCCTACGAGCAGTACTTC.

This sequence joins TRBV5-1 and TRBJ2-5, with D maybe TRBD2 (5 bases). Germline CDR1 is SGHRS and CDR2 is YFSETQ. Trimming pared 0 bases from V and 3 bases from J, leaving 6 bases between. The CDR3 sequence is 13 residues long. CDR3 protein: CASSLGGEETQYF. The DNA of the CDR3 is TGCGCCAGCAGCTTGGGGGGAGAAGAGACCCAGTACTTC.

This clonotype was seen a few times. This chain links TRBV5-1 with TRBJ2-1, with 12 bases lining up with TRBD2. The CDR3 is made up of 14 amino acids. From germline, CDR1 is SGHRS and CDR2 YFSETQ. V lost 0 bases to trimming and J lost 14 bases; unmatched junction nucleotides: 6. The CDR3 sequence: CASSLVLAGGYKFF. The DNA for the CDR3 is TGCGCCAGCAGCTTGGTACTAGCGGGAGGTTATAAGTTCTTC.

The chain is built from TRBV5-1 and TRBJ2-6; a weak D match, TRBD1 (6 bases). The CDR3 has 15 residues. Trimming cost V 4 bases and J 1 base, with 9 bases left between them. Per germline, CDR1 SGHRS and CDR2 YFSETQ. This CDR3 is CASSPGESGANVLTF. In DNA, the CDR3 is TGCGCCAGCAGCCCAGGGGAGTCTGGGGCCAACGTCCTGACTTTC. The full variable domain, rest sourced from reference TRBV5-1 and TRBJ2-6, is KAGVTQTPRYLIKTRGQQVTLSCSPISGHRSVSWYQQTPGQGLQFLFEYFSETQRNKGNFPGRFSGRQFSNSRSEMNVSTLELGDSALYLCASSPGESGANVLTFGAGSRLTVL.

The chain links TRBV28 to TRBJ1-6; tentative D call: TRBD1 (6 bases). This CDR3 comprises 15 residues. Germline V gene sequence: CDR1 MDHEN, CDR2 SYDVKM. Trimming removed 5 bases at V and 9 bases at J, with 17 bases between. The CDR3 sequence: CASSLSRGGSSPLHF. In DNA, the CDR3 is TGTGCCAGCAGTCTGAGCAGGGGTGGAAGTTCACCCCTCCACTTT.

This clonotype was seen ten or more times. J is TRBJ1-4 and V is TRBV10-3; the match to TRBD1 covers 8 bases. With 11 bases clipped from V and 5 bases from J, the junction kept 7 bases outside the gene matches. Germline values: CDR1 ENHRY, CDR2 SYGVKD. CDR3 size: 13 residues. CDR3 residues: CAAHRDRNEKLFF. CDR3 bases: TGTGCCGCGCACCGGGACAGGAATGAAAAACTGTTTTTT.

This clonotype was found many times. The gene calls are TRBV27 and TRBJ1-5; tentatively, D is TRBD1 (5 bases). The V end was cut by 2 bases, the J end by 3 bases, with 8 bases between. This CDR3 is built from 14 residues. Looked up from germline, CDR1 is MNHEY and CDR2 is SMNVEV (reference sequence). The DNA for the CDR3 is TGTGCCAGCAGTTTACAGGGTGCCAATCAGCCCCAGCATTTT. This translates into CASSLQGANQPQHF.

This clonotype was counted ten times or more. The rearrangement uses TRBV4-1 and TRBJ1-6, with D uncertain. Trimming left V 0 bases short and J 2 bases short, with 11 bases between. Germline loops: CDR1 MGHRA, CDR2 YSYEKL. The CDR3 is made up of 17 amino acids. The CDR3 region has the DNA TGCGCCAGCAGCCAAGATCCCGGGAGCCCCTATAATTCACCCCTCCACTTT. Translated, it gives CASSQDPGSPYNSPLHF.

Ten or more counts support this clonotype. The genes are TRBV6-5 and TRBJ2-7; D is undetermined. CDR1 MNHEY and CDR2 SVGAGI come from the germline V gene. V lost 8 bases and J 0 bases, leaving 8 bases between the germline ends. The CDR3 loop spans 12 amino acids. This chain's CDR3 is CASGDGSYEQYF. CDR3 in DNA: TGTGCCAGCGGAGACGGCTCCTACGAGCAGTACTTC.

Ten or more counts support this clonotype. The genes are TRBV29-1 and TRBJ2-6, with a weak D call TRBD1 (5 bases). Per the germline V gene, CDR1 is SQVTM and CDR2 is ANQGSEA. CDR3 length equals 15 residues. Trimming left V 6 bases short and J 0 bases short, with 12 bases between. The CDR3 spells CSVLTASSGANVLTF. The CDR3 coding sequence is TGCAGCGTCCTGACAGCTAGCTCTGGGGCCAACGTCCTGACTTTC.

About this clonotype itself: One junction end disagrees with the germline gene, perhaps due to a read error. The chain employs TRBV5-1 and TRBJ2-1; TRBD2 might be the D (7 bases). Per germline, CDR1 SGHRS and CDR2 YFSETQ. The CDR3 loop spans 15 amino acids. The DNA of the CDR3 is TGCGCCAGCACCTTGACAGGAGGGAGGGTAAATGAGCAGTTCTTC. Protein product: CASTLTGGRVNEQFF.

This clonotype was counted a few times. The chain combines TRBV30 with TRBJ2-5; D not certain. V lost 0 bases and J 5 bases, leaving 7 bases between the germline ends. This CDR3 region has 12 residues. Per the germline V gene, CDR1 is GTSNPN and CDR2 is SVGIG (reference sequence). The CDR3 DNA sequence: TGTGCCTGGAGTGTTGAGGTTGAGACCCAGTACTTC. This translates into CAWSVEVETQYF.

Many counts were recorded for this clonotype. Written as DNA, the CDR3 is TGTGCCAGCAGTTTAAGTCAGCCCCAGCATTTT. It translates to CASSLSQPQHF. J is TRBJ1-5 and V is TRBV12-3 or TRBV12-4; D not certain. This CDR3 has 11 amino acids. Trimming took 2 bases from V and 6 from J, leaving 2 bases between them.

This clonotype was detected a few times. The V call is TRBV18, the J call TRBJ1-3; 10 positions match TRBD1. J gave up 0 bases and V 4 bases, and 3 bases lay outside the gene matches. Germline values: CDR1 KGHSH, CDR2 LQKENI. This CDR3 region has 16 residues. The CDR3 spells CASSLRTGGSGNTIYF. The CDR3, as DNA: TGTGCCAGCTCACTCCGGACAGGGGGCTCTGGAAACACCATATATTTT.

This clonotype was seen more than once but under ten times. This rearrangement joins TRBV30 to TRBJ1-2; the match to TRBD1 covers 10 bases. The germline V gene encodes CDR1 GTSNPN and CDR2 SVGIG (reference sequence). The CDR3 contains 14 residues. Trimming took 2 bases from V and 3 from J; bases not matched to a gene: 3. The CDR3 region is CAWSTGTGDYGYTF. CDR3 in DNA: TGTGCCTGGAGTACCGGGACAGGGGACTATGGCTACACCTTC.

The sample holds many counts of this clonotype. This chain joins TRBV27 and TRBJ2-1; D perhaps matches TRBD1 (5 bases). The CDR3 extends over 16 amino acids. V was cut by 3 bases and J by 1 base, with 13 bases left in between. Germline lookup yields CDR1 MNHEY and CDR2 SMNVEV (reference sequence). The CDR3 DNA reads as TGTGCCAGCAGTTTTTCTGGGTCAGGGTCCTACAATGAGCAGTTCTTC. Its translation is CASSFSGSGSYNEQFF.

This chain links TRBV7-2 with TRBJ2-7; 10 bases are a match to TRBD2. The CDR3 length is 15 residues. Unmatched junction bases numbered 5, after V lost 5 bases and J lost 1 base. The germline V gene encodes CDR1 SGHTA and CDR2 FQGNSA. The CDR3 DNA follows: TGTGCCAGCAGCCGCGTAGCGGGGGGATCCTACGAGCAGTACTTC. This translates into CASSRVAGGSYEQYF.

The J gene is TRBJ2-5, the V gene TRBV6-5; D remains ambiguous. Between the trimmed V and J ends, which lost 7 bases and 6 bases, there was a span of 9 bases. Germline CDR1 MNHEY, CDR2 SVGAGI. The CDR3 spans 11 residues. CDR3 nucleotides: TGTGCCAGCACATCCGTCAAGACCCAGTACTTC. Translation gives CASTSVKTQYF.

The table lists this clonotype with a few counts. The chain recombines TRBV6-4 with TRBJ2-5, with 12 nucleotides matching TRBD2. The CDR3 is 17 residues long. J lost 2 bases, V lost 4 bases, and 8 bases had no gene match. From germline, CDR1 is MRHNA and CDR2 SNTAGT. The DNA for the CDR3 is TGTGCCAGCAGTGTCCCCGGGACTAGCGGGCGTCAAGAGACCCAGTACTTC. Translated, it gives CASSVPGTSGRQETQYF.

The sample holds many counts of this clonotype. This chain links TRBV6-4 with TRBJ1-1; 8 bases align to TRBD1. V lost 2 bases, J lost 10 bases, and 9 bases stayed unmatched. Germline CDR1 MRHNA, CDR2 SNTAGT. The CDR3 runs to 14 residues. The CDR3 is CASSDHASGGLAFF. DNA of the CDR3: TGTGCCAGCAGTGACCACGCCTCAGGGGGCTTAGCTTTCTTT.

CDR3 bases: TGCAGCGTCCGACAGGGGTATGAGACCCAGTACTTC. It encodes CSVRQGYETQYF. The gene calls are TRBV29-1 and TRBJ2-5; 8 bases are shared with TRBD1. Germline V gives CDR1 SQVTM, CDR2 ANQGSEA. The CDR3 has 12 amino acids. The ends lost 6 bases at V and 5 bases at J; junction bases unmatched: 5.

The chain joins TRBV12-3 or TRBV12-4 to TRBJ1-1, with D possibly being TRBD1 (5 bases). Trimming pared 6 bases from V and 0 bases from J, leaving 14 bases between. This CDR3 is built from 15 residues. The CDR3 protein is CASSPAGTVNTEAFF. The CDR3 DNA reads TGTGCCAGCAGCCCGGCAGGGACGGTGAACACTGAAGCTTTCTTT.

In its sample, this clonotype was seen many times. V and J are TRBV2 and TRBJ2-1; TRBD1 is a possible D gene (5 bases). Germline lookup yields CDR1 SNHLY and CDR2 FYNNEI. V lost 5 bases and J lost 1, with 12 bases in between. The CDR3 loop spans 15 amino acids. The CDR3, as DNA: TGTGCCAGCAGTCCAGGGTTTAGTTCCTACAATGAGCAGTTCTTC. This encodes CASSPGFSSYNEQFF.